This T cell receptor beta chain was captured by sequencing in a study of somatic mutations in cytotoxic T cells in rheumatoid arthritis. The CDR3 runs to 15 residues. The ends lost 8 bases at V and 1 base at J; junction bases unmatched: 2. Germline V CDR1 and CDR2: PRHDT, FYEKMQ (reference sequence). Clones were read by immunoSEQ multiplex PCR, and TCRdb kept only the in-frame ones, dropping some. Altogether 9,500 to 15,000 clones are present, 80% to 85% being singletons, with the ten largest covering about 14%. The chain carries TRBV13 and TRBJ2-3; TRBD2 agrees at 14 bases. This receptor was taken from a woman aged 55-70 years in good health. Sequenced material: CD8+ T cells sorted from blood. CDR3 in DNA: TGTGCCAGCCAGGGACTAGCGGGGGGCACAGATACGCAGTATTTT. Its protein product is CASQGLAGGTDTQYF.